Each of the 29 T cell receptor beta chains below was sequenced from the same sample in a study of blood T cell repertoires in COVID-19. Clones were sequenced by immunoSEQ multiplex PCR, and TCRdb holds only the in-frame ones, with some missing. The table lists over 350,000 clones, more than 80% of them singletons, with more than 1.4% in the top ten. The sequenced sample consisted of peripheral blood. The receptors were gathered from a woman younger than 45 with active or convalescent COVID-19.

The V gene is TRBV5-6, the J gene TRBJ1-1, with D perhaps TRBD1 (5 bases). Trimming shortened V by 1 base and J by 10 bases, and 14 bases separated the two germline ends. There are 13 residues in the CDR3. CDR1 SGHDT and CDR2 YYEEEE come from the germline V gene. The CDR3 region has the DNA TGTGCCAGCAGCTTGAGTGCCGACAGTTTAGCTTTCTTT. Translating gives CASSLSADSLAFF.

The rearrangement links TRBV12-5 to TRBJ2-6; 11 bases map to TRBD1. The germline V gene encodes CDR1 LGHNT and CDR2 FRNRAP. This CDR3 contains 21 residues. Trimming at V came to 0 bases and at J to 0 bases, leaving 10 bases not matched to a gene. This CDR3 is CASGLVLGGQGANSGANVLTF. The CDR3 region has the DNA TGTGCTAGTGGTTTGGTCCTTGGTGGACAGGGGGCAAACTCTGGGGCCAACGTCCTGACTTTC.

This clone came up a few times. The V call is TRBV28, the J call TRBJ1-6; 7 bases align to TRBD1. From germline, CDR1 is MDHEN and CDR2 SYDVKM. The CDR3 loop spans 14 amino acids. V was clipped by 5 bases and J by 5 bases; unmatched bases: 3. The CDR3 protein is CASSLTGNNSPLHF. In nucleotides, the CDR3 is TGTGCCAGCAGTCTGACAGGGAATAATTCACCCCTCCACTTT.

V and J are TRBV2 and TRBJ1-2; a possible D gene is TRBD1 (5 bases). CDR1 and CDR2 from the germline V gene are SNHLY and FYNNEI. The CDR3 has 15 residues. The V and J ends lost 8 bases and 6 bases respectively, with 22 bases between them. The CDR3 DNA follows: TGTGCCAGCCTCGAGCAGTGGGCAGGGCTCGATGGCTACACCTTC. Residues: CASLEQWAGLDGYTF.

The chain couples TRBV7-6 to TRBJ2-1, with D hard to call. The CDR3 spans 16 residues. Germline V lookup: CDR1 SGHVS, CDR2 FNYEAQ. The V end was cut by 1 base, the J end by 1 base, with 11 bases between. This CDR3 reads CASSLESRSSYNEQFF. In nucleotides, the CDR3 is TGTGCCAGCAGCTTAGAGAGCCGGAGTTCCTACAATGAGCAGTTCTTC. Full variable domain (missing parts from reference TRBV7-6 and TRBJ2-1): GAGVSQSPRYKVTKRGQDVALRCDPISGHVSLYWYRQALGQGPEFLTYFNYEAQQDKSGLPNDRFSAERPEGSISTLTIQRTEQRDSAMYRCASSLESRSSYNEQFFGPGTRLTVL.

This chain joins TRBV4-2 and TRBJ2-1, with 14 bases matching TRBD2. The trim removed 3 bases at V and 8 bases at J, leaving 12 bases unmatched. Per the germline V gene, CDR1 is LGHNA and CDR2 is YNFKEQ. The CDR3 runs to 18 residues. CDR3 nucleotide sequence: TGTGCCAGCAGCCAGAATTGGATGACTAGCGGGAGGGCGGATGAGCAGTTCTTC. Translation: CASSQNWMTSGRADEQFF.

The chain is built from TRBV5-6 and TRBJ1-2; D gene unclear. The CDR3 is made up of 13 amino acids. The germline V gene encodes CDR1 SGHDT and CDR2 YYEEEE. The V end was cut by 2 bases, the J end by 7 bases, with 12 bases between. In nucleotides, the CDR3 is TGTGCCAGCAGCTTAAGTACAAACAGTGGCTACACCTTC. Amino acid sequence: CASSLSTNSGYTF.

This clone was seen just once. This sequence joins TRBV16 and TRBJ1-5; TRBD1 agrees at 10 bases. This CDR3 is 18 amino acids long. Germline V gives CDR1 KGHSY, CDR2 FQNENV. Trimming cost V 0 bases and J 5 bases; bases outside gene matches: 10. The CDR3 region has the DNA TGTGCCAGCAGCCAATCCCACTCCGGGACAGGGGCTTATCAGCCCCAGCATTTT. It encodes CASSQSHSGTGAYQPQHF.

This clone has a handful of counts. The CDR3 nucleotides read TGTGCCAGCAGCACAGGGATCGATAATTCACCCCTCCACTTT. This sequence encodes CASSTGIDNSPLHF. This sequence joins TRBV6-5 and TRBJ1-6, with D possibly TRBD1 on 6 matching bases. Germline V gene data show CDR1 as MNHEY and CDR2 as SVGAGI. With 6 bases removed from V and 5 bases from J, the gap between germline ends came to 11 bases. The CDR3 spans 14 residues.

J is TRBJ2-5 and V is TRBV30; 8 nucleotides line up with TRBD1. Germline V gene sequence: CDR1 GTSNPN, CDR2 SVGIG (reference sequence). Losses at the gene ends were 5 bases for V and 4 bases for J; bases not matched to a gene: 3. This CDR3 region has 12 residues. CDR3 nucleotide sequence: TGTGCCTGGGGACAGGGTCCAGAGACCCAGTACTTC. This codes for CAWGQGPETQYF.

This sequence joins TRBV15 and TRBJ1-4, with no clear D. CDR3 size: 12 residues. CDR1 and CDR2 from the germline V gene are LNHNV and YYDKDF (reference sequence). The V and J ends lost 8 bases and 8 bases respectively, with 12 bases between them. The CDR3 sequence: CATSYYGEKLFF. Here the CDR3 DNA reads TGTGCCACCTCGTACTACGGCGAAAAACTGTTTTTT.

The gene calls are TRBV27 and TRBJ1-6; 8 bases agree with TRBD1. Unmatched junction bases numbered 5, after V lost 6 bases and J lost 4 bases. This CDR3 comprises 15 residues. Germline V gene data show CDR1 as MNHEY and CDR2 as SMNVEV (reference sequence). The DNA of the CDR3 is TGTGCCAGCAGACAGGGGGTCCAATATAATTCACCCCTCCACTTT. The encoded protein is CASRQGVQYNSPLHF.

The chain links TRBV6-6 to TRBJ1-3, with D possibly matching TRBD1 (5 bases). The CDR3 consists of 13 residues. Germline CDR1 MNHNY, CDR2 SVGAGI (reference sequence). V lost 11 bases, J lost 0 bases, and 11 bases lay in between. CDR3: CAVQESSGNTIYF. The CDR3 nucleotides read TGTGCCGTACAGGAAAGCTCTGGAAACACCATATATTTT.

The rearrangement uses TRBV11-2 and TRBJ1-4; D remains ambiguous. The CDR3 contains 16 residues. The ends were cut back, 0 bases at V and 5 bases at J, with 13 bases in the middle. Germline loops: CDR1 SGHAT, CDR2 FQNNGV. DNA for the CDR3: TGTGCCAGCAGCTTAGACTGGAGGGAACCGAATGAAAAACTGTTTTTT. This translates into CASSLDWREPNEKLFF.

This chain uses TRBV6-6 with TRBJ2-7, with a tentative D call TRBD2 (5 bases). Germline CDR1 reads MNHNY; CDR2 reads SVGAGI (reference sequence). V lost 8 bases and J lost 6, with 17 bases in between. The CDR3 contains 13 residues. The CDR3 here is CASSSTDLSEQYF. The CDR3 DNA reads TGTGCCAGCTCATCGACGGACTTGTCCGAGCAGTACTTC.

The rearrangement links TRBV2 to TRBJ2-7; no clear D. CDR1 is SNHLY and CDR2 is FYNNEI in the germline V gene. Trimming cost V 5 bases and J 2 bases, with 13 bases left between them. The CDR3 is 14 residues long. DNA of the CDR3: TGTGCCAGCAGTACTACACCGACGACCTACGAGCAGTACTTC. This gives the protein CASSTTPTTYEQYF.

This sequence joins TRBV3-1 (or the pseudogene TRBV3-2) and TRBJ1-1, with a possible D match to TRBD1 (5 bases). The CDR3 is 18 residues long. In germline, CDR1 is LGHDT, CDR2 YNNKEL (reference sequence). V was clipped by 2 bases and J by 3 bases, with 22 bases between them. CDR3 DNA sequence: TGTGCCAGCAGCCAACTTACCGAGGACAATTCACTGGACACTGAAGCTTTCTTT. Translated, it gives CASSQLTEDNSLDTEAFF.

The chain has TRBV6-5 and TRBJ2-5; 9 bases match TRBD1. Per germline, CDR1 MNHEY and CDR2 SVGAGI. The junction had 4 bases not matched to a gene; V was cut back by 0 bases and J by 2 bases. This CDR3 contains 16 residues. This CDR3 is CASSYSGTGTQETQYF. DNA for the CDR3: TGTGCCAGCAGTTACTCCGGGACAGGGACGCAAGAGACCCAGTACTTC.

The CDR3 DNA is TGTGCCAGCAGCTTAGTTGGGGCGGCAAGCTCCTACGAGCAGTACTTC. Translation: CASSLVGAASSYEQYF. V usage is TRBV7-2 and J usage is TRBJ2-7; a possible D gene is TRBD1 (5 bases). Trimming shortened V by 1 base and J by 0 bases, and 13 bases separated the two germline ends. This CDR3 has 16 amino acids. Germline lookup yields CDR1 SGHTA and CDR2 FQGNSA.

This chain joins TRBV19 and TRBJ1-2, with D unresolved. Trimming left V 3 bases short and J 4 bases short, with 12 bases between. The CDR3 runs to 14 residues. Germline loops: CDR1 LNHDA, CDR2 SQIVND (reference sequence). In nucleotides, the CDR3 is TGTGCCAGTAGTATGGGCCGGAATGCCTATGGCTACACCTTC. Its protein product is CASSMGRNAYGYTF.

The gene calls are TRBV2 and TRBJ1-6, with D possibly matching TRBD1 (6 bases). From germline, CDR1 is SNHLY and CDR2 FYNNEI. There are 13 residues in the CDR3. V lost 2 bases and J lost 10, with 9 bases in between. DNA of the CDR3: TGTGCCAGCAGTGAAAACAGGGACTCACCCCTCCACTTT. Encoded protein: CASSENRDSPLHF.

The V gene is TRBV5-1, the J gene TRBJ1-2; 11 nucleotides match TRBD1. Unmatched junction bases numbered 7, after V lost 3 bases and J lost 6 bases. Germline CDR1 and CDR2: SGHRS and YFSETQ. The CDR3 length is 15 residues. CDR3 bases: TGCGCCAGCAGCTCTAACCGGGACAGGGGGGATGGCTACACCTTC. The encoded protein is CASSSNRDRGDGYTF.

This clone was counted a single time. V usage is TRBV4-1 and J usage is TRBJ1-2, with a possible D match to TRBD1 (6 bases). The CDR3 extends over 16 amino acids. Germline V CDR1 and CDR2: MGHRA, YSYEKL. V shed 3 bases and J shed 1 base, with 15 bases lying between them. CDR3 in amino acids: CASSHGTSGVNYGYTF. The CDR3 nucleotides are TGCGCCAGCAGCCACGGAACTTCAGGGGTTAACTATGGCTACACCTTC.

The chain has TRBV11-2 and TRBJ2-1; 13 bases are shared with TRBD2. The CDR3 is 15 residues long. V dropped 6 bases and J dropped 7; count of bases not matched to a gene: 6. Germline V gives CDR1 SGHAT, CDR2 FQNNGV. The CDR3 DNA reads TGTGCCAGCAGTCTACTAGCGGGGGGGCCTAATGAGCAGTTCTTC. This encodes CASSLLAGGPNEQFF.

The J gene is TRBJ2-1, the V gene TRBV7-9, with 10 bases fitting TRBD2. The CDR3 is 16 amino acids. Losses at the gene ends were 2 bases for V and 2 bases for J; bases not matched to a gene: 3. From germline, CDR1 is SEHNR and CDR2 FQNEAQ (reference sequence). This CDR3 is CASSLLAGAPYNEQFF. CDR3 in DNA: TGTGCCAGCAGCTTACTAGCGGGAGCCCCCTACAATGAGCAGTTCTTC.

Only a few counts were recorded for this clone. V gene TRBV27 combines with J gene TRBJ1-1, with D possibly matching TRBD1 (5 bases). The CDR3 sequence is 14 residues long. The V gene lost 7 bases and the J gene lost 0 bases, with 12 bases spanning the gap. Germline assignment: CDR1 MNHEY and CDR2 SMNVEV (reference sequence). CDR3 protein: CASKPGSMNTEAFF. In DNA form, the CDR3 reads TGTGCCAGCAAACCAGGGTCTATGAACACTGAAGCTTTCTTT.

The chain employs TRBV29-1 and TRBJ1-1, with unresolved D. In germline, CDR1 is SQVTM, CDR2 ANQGSEA. This CDR3 contains 11 residues. V lost 5 bases and J lost 8, with 12 bases in between. The CDR3 protein is CSVFSTGEAFF. The CDR3, as DNA: TGCAGCGTTTTTTCCACGGGGGAAGCTTTCTTT.

This clone was found once. J is TRBJ1-3 and V is TRBV6-1; D remains unclear. This CDR3 has 15 residues. Per germline, CDR1 MNHNS and CDR2 SASEGT. The V and J ends lost 0 bases and 0 bases respectively, with 6 bases between them. CDR3 in amino acids: CASSEAMSSGNTIYF. CDR3 nucleotide sequence: TGTGCCAGCAGTGAAGCGATGAGCTCTGGAAACACCATATATTTT.

The chain is built from TRBV19 and TRBJ2-7; tentative D call: TRBD1 (6 bases). CDR1 is LNHDA, CDR2 SQIVND, per germline (reference sequence). V was cut by 4 bases and J by 6 bases, with 16 bases left in between. The CDR3 spans 14 residues. The CDR3 bases are TGTGCCAGTAGTAAGGACAGCTCTTTCGGCGAGCAGTACTTC. Residues: CASSKDSSFGEQYF.